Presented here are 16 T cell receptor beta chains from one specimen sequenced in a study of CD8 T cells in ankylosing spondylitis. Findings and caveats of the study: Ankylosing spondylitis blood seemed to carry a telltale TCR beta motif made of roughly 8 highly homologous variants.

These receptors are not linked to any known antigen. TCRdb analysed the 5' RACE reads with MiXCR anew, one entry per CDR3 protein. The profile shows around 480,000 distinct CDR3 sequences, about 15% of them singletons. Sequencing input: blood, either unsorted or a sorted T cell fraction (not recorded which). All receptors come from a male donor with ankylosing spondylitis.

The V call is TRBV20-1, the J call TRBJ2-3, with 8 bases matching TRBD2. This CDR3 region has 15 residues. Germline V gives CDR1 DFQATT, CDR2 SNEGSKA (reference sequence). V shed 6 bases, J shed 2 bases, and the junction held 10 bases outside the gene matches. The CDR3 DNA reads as TGCAGTGCCGTAACTAAGCGGGAGAACACAGATACGCAGTATTTT. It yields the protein CSAVTKRENTDTQYF.

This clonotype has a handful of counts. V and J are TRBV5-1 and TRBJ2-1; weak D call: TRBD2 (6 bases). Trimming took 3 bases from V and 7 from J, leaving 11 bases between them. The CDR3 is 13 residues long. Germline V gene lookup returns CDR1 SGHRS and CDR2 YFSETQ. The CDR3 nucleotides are TGCGCCAGCAGCTGGGCGCGGGGAAATGAGCAGTTCTTC. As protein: CASSWARGNEQFF.

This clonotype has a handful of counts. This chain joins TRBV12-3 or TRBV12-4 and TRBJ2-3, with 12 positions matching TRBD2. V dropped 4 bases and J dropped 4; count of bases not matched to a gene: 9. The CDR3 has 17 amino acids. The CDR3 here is CASSSPSSGRAPDTQYF. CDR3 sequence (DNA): TGTGCCAGCAGTTCTCCCTCTAGCGGGAGGGCCCCAGATACGCAGTATTTT.

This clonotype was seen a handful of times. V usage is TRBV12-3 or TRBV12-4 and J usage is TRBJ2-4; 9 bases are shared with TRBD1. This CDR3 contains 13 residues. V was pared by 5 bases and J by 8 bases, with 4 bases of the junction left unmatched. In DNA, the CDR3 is TGTGCCAGCAGTACAGGGGGCAGGGACATTCAGTACTTC. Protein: CASSTGGRDIQYF.

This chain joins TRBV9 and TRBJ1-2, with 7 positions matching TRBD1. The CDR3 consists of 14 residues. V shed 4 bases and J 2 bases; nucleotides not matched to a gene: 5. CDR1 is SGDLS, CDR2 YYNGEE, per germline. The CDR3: CASSSRQGNYGYTF. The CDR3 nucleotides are TGTGCCAGCAGCTCCAGACAGGGAAACTATGGCTACACCTTC.

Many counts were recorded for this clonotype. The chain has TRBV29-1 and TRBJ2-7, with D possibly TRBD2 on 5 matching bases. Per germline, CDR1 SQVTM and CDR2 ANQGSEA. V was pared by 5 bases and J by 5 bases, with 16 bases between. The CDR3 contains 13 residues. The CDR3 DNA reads TGCAGCGTTAAAGCAGCGGATTTCGACGAGCAGTACTTC. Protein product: CSVKAADFDEQYF.

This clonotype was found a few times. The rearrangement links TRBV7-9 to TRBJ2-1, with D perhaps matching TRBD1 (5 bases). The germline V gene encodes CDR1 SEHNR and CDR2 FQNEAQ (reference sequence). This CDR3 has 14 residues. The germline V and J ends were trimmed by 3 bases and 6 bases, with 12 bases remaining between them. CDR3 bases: TGTGCCAGCAGCTTCGGTAAGGGGCGCAATGAGCAGTTCTTC. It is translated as CASSFGKGRNEQFF.

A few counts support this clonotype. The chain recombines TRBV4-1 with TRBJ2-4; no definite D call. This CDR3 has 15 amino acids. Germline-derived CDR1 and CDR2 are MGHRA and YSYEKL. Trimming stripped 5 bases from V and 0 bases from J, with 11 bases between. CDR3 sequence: CASSYPLGAKNIQYF. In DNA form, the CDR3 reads TGCGCCAGCAGCTACCCCTTAGGAGCCAAAAACATTCAGTACTTC.

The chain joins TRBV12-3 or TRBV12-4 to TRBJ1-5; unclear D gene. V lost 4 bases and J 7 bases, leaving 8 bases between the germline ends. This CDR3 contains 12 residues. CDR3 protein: CASSSNRQPQHF. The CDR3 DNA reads TGTGCCAGCAGTTCCAATCGCCAGCCCCAGCATTTT.

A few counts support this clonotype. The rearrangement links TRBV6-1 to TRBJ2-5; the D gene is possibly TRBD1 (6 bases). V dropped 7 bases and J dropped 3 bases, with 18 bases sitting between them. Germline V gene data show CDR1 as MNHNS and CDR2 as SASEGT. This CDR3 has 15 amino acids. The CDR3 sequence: CASTKGTLGEETQYF. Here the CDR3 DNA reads TGTGCCAGCACTAAGGGGACACTAGGGGAAGAGACCCAGTACTTC.

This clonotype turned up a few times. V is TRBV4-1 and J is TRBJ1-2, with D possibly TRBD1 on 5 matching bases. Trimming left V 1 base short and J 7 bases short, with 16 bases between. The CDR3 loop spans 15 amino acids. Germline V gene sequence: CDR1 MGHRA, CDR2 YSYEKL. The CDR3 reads CASSQGGTSLLGYTF. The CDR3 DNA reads TGCGCCAGCAGCCAAGGCGGGACGTCGCTACTTGGCTACACCTTC.

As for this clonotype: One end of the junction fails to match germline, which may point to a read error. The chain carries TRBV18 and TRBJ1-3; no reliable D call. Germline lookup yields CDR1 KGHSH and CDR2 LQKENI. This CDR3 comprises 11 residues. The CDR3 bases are TGTGCCAGCTCACTAGAAAACCAAATCCATTTT. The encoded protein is CASSLENQIHF.

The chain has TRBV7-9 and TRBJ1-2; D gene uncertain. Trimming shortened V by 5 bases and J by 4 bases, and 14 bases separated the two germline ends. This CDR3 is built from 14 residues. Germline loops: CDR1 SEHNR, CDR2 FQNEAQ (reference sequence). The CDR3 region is CASSASGILYGYTF. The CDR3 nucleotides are TGTGCCAGCAGCGCAAGCGGAATCCTCTATGGCTACACCTTC.

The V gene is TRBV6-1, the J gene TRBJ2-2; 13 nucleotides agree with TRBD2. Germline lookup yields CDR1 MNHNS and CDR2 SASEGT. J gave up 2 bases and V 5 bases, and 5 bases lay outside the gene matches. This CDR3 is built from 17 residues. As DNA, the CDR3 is TGTGCCAGCAGTCGGACTAGCGGGAGTCCCAACACCGGGGAGCTGTTTTTT. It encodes CASSRTSGSPNTGELFF.

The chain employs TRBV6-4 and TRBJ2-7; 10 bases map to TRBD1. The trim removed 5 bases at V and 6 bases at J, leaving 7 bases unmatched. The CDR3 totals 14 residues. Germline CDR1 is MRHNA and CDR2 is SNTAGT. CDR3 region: CASSPGTGVREQYF. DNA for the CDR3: TGTGCCAGCAGTCCCGGGACAGGGGTCCGCGAGCAGTACTTC.

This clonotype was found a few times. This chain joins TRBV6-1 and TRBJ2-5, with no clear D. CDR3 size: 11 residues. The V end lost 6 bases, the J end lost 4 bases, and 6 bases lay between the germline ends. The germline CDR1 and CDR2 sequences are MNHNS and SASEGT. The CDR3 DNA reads TGTGCCAGCAGAACCGCAGAGACCCAGTACTTC. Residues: CASRTAETQYF.